Described below is a single T cell receptor beta chain sequence and its context. As yet, its antigen is unknown. The sample originates from a study of T cells in localized non-small cell lung cancer. Study results and limitations: The study found T cell clonality highest in uninvolved adjacent lung, above tumor. Longer overall survival was associated with a higher density of T cells in the blood. Appearance in adjacent lung was seen for a median approximately 59 of the top 100 tumor clones. Heterogeneity within the tumor remains possible, as just one region underwent sequencing.

Profiled with immunoSEQ multiplex PCR; TCRdb holds only in-frame clones, not every one. The data contain 5,000 to 6,500 clones, less than 45% of them seen just once; the ten biggest clones take up about 9.9%. Germline V gives CDR1 MGHDK, CDR2 SYGVNS. There are 14 residues in the CDR3. Trimming took off 3 bases at V and 2 bases at J, with 7 bases between the two ends. Here the sequenced sample was lung tumor tissue, taken before any cancer treatment. The sequence was collected from a woman aged 35-70 years with stage II squamous cell lung carcinoma. The rearrangement links TRBV25-1 to TRBJ2-2, with D unclear. CDR3 DNA sequence: TGTGCCAGCAGTGAGCTTATCAACACCGGGGAGCTGTTTTTT. Translated, it gives CASSELINTGELFF.